This T cell receptor beta chain was identified in a study of T cell clones after liver transplantation. At the level of the study: Samples came from ITN030ST, which attempted immunosuppression withdrawal within 2 years of liver transplantation. TCRbeta sequencing after a pre-transplant mixed lymphocyte reaction identified graft-donor-reactive clones, later tracked in post-transplant blood. Samples came pre-transplant, pre-randomization before withdrawal, and post-randomization after withdrawal ended. Study-wide points: Graft donor-reactive T cells possibly entered the graft instead of undergoing deletion.

For this clone: Its antigen is unknown. This same CDR3 is encoded by further DNA sequences in the sample.

V shed 6 bases, J shed 6 bases, and the junction held 6 bases outside the gene matches. The CDR3 is 13 residues long. CDR1 is SGHTA and CDR2 is FQGTGA in the germline V gene. The method was immunoSEQ multiplex PCR; TCRdb's version includes in-frame clones alone and lacks a portion of them. Seen here are about 75,000 clones, about 85% observed once, and the top ten hold around 2.2%. The sequence derives from a human patient who received a liver transplant. The T cells may come from the graft donor. Source: CD4+ T cells from blood, taken 48 months after liver transplant. The chain couples TRBV7-3 to TRBJ2-3, with 7 positions matching TRBD2. CDR3 sequence: CASSRGSRDTQYF. In DNA, the CDR3 is TGTGCCAGCAGTCGCGGGAGCCGGGATACGCAGTATTTT.